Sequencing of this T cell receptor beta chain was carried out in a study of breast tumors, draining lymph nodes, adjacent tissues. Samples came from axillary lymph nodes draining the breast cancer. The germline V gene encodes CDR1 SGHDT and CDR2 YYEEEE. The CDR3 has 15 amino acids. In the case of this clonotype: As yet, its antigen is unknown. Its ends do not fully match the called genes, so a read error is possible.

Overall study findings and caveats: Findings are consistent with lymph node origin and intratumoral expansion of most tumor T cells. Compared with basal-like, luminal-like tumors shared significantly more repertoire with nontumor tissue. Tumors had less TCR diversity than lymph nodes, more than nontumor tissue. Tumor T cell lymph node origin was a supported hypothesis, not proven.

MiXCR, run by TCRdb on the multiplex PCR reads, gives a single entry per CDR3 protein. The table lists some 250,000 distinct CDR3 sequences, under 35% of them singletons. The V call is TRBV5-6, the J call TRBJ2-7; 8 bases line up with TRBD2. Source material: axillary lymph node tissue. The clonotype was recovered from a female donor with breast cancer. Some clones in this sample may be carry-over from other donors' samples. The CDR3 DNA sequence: TGTGCCGGCAGCCGAGGACTAGCCGGCTCCTACGAGCAGTACTTC. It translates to CAGSRGLAGSYEQYF.